Following are 2 T cell receptor beta chains from one sample sequenced in a study of CD8 T cells in Susac syndrome. Reverse transcription of roughly 0.5 to 1 ug RNA was carried out with random hexamers. Via MiXCR, TCRdb re-called the immunoSEQ multiplex PCR reads, giving one row per CDR3 protein. This table has 100,000 or so distinct CDR3 sequences, 85% to 95% appearing once. Sequences were obtained from CD4+ T cells from PBMCs. The receptors here all came from a human donor in good health.

The gene calls are TRBV2 and TRBJ1-1; D might be TRBD1 (5 bases). The germline V and J ends were trimmed by 2 bases and 10 bases, with 23 bases remaining between them. CDR1 and CDR2 from the germline V gene are SNHLY and FYNNEI. This CDR3 region has 16 residues. The CDR3 region is CASSEQSGERISGAFF. The CDR3, as DNA: TGTGCCAGCAGTGAACAGTCGGGGGAGCGAATTTCTGGAGCTTTCTTT.

The chain couples TRBV6-2 or TRBV6-3 to TRBJ1-5, with TRBD1 matching over 10 bases. The germline gives CDR1 MNHEY, CDR2 SVGEGT. CDR3 length: 17 amino acids. J lost 2 bases, V lost 6 bases, and 10 bases had no gene match. The CDR3 DNA reads as TGTGCCAGCAGGAAGAACCCCGGGACAGGGGGCAATCAGCCCCAGCATTTT. Encoded protein: CASRKNPGTGGNQPQHF.